These T cell receptor beta chains were read from a single sample in a study of blood T cell repertoires in COVID-19. Libraries were prepared by immunoSEQ multiplex PCR; TCRdb keeps only in-frame clonotypes and omits some of them. The sample shows over 200,000 clones, less than 85% of them seen only once. Sequenced material: PBMCs or T cells enriched from blood (not recorded which). Source of these receptors: a man between 60 and 75 years old who had recovered from COVID-19. CDR3s include the opening cysteine and the closing phenylalanine or tryptophan. The order of the fields is D gene, V gene, clone size, J gene, CDR3 protein, CDR3 DNA. D genes are given only for firm matches. Clone size, where shown, is once, few, many, or a class for clones that have expanded.

d_call: TRBD1
v_call: TRBV18
clone_size: once
j_call: TRBJ1-1
cdr3_aa: CASSPPMGQGGNTEAFF
cdr3_nt: TGTGCCAGCTCACCACCCATGGGACAGGGGGGGAACACTGAAGCTTTCTTT

d_call: NA
v_call: TRBV6-1
clone_size: once
j_call: TRBJ1-1
cdr3_aa: CASSERQGFTEAFF
cdr3_nt: TGTGCCAGCAGTGAGCGGCAGGGGTTCACTGAAGCTTTCTTT

d_call: NA
v_call: TRBV7-9
clone_size: NA
j_call: TRBJ1-1
cdr3_aa: CASSRQWNTEAFF
cdr3_nt: TGTGCCAGCAGCCGACAGTGGAACACTGAAGCTTTCTTT

d_call: NA
v_call: TRBV4-3
clone_size: NA
j_call: TRBJ2-3
cdr3_aa: CASSQDGRGLSDTQYF
cdr3_nt: TGCGCCAGCAGCCAAGATGGCAGGGGATTATCAGATACGCAGTATTTT

d_call: NA
v_call: TRBV3-1/TRBV3-2
clone_size: NA
j_call: TRBJ2-6
cdr3_aa: CASSQIYRAGANVLTF
cdr3_nt: TGTGCCAGCAGCCAAATCTACAGGGCTGGGGCCAACGTCCTGACTTTC

d_call: NA
v_call: TRBV11-2
clone_size: NA
j_call: TRBJ2-2
cdr3_aa: CASSSPGELGTGELFF
cdr3_nt: TGTGCCAGCAGCTCCCCTGGAGAGCTCGGAACCGGGGAGCTGTTTTTT

d_call: TRBD1
v_call: TRBV18
clone_size: NA
j_call: TRBJ1-1
cdr3_aa: CASSPLGGQGNTEAFF
cdr3_nt: TGTGCCAGCTCACCACTAGGGGGACAGGGAAACACTGAAGCTTTCTTT

d_call: TRBD1
v_call: TRBV7-8
clone_size: NA
j_call: TRBJ1-2
cdr3_aa: CASSLSLGGTGEYGYTF
cdr3_nt: TGTGCCAGCAGCTTATCCTTAGGGGGAACAGGGGAGTATGGCTACACCTTC

d_call: NA
v_call: TRBV10-2
clone_size: NA
j_call: TRBJ1-6
cdr3_aa: CASSESQGGSGSPLHF
cdr3_nt: TGCGCCAGCAGTGAGTCGCAGGGAGGATCCGGTTCACCCCTCCACTTT

d_call: NA
v_call: TRBV6-5
clone_size: NA
j_call: TRBJ2-7
cdr3_aa: CASSSLSSYEQYF
cdr3_nt: TGTGCCAGCAGTTCACTGAGCTCCTACGAGCAGTACTTC

d_call: TRBD1
v_call: TRBV29-1
clone_size: NA
j_call: TRBJ1-1
cdr3_aa: CSVEKQGTEAFF
cdr3_nt: TGCAGCGTTGAAAAACAGGGGACTGAAGCTTTCTTT

d_call: TRBD1
v_call: TRBV7-2
clone_size: NA
j_call: TRBJ1-6
cdr3_aa: CASRSHRGPGSPLHF
cdr3_nt: TGTGCCAGCAGATCACACAGGGGGCCAGGTTCACCCCTCCACTTT

d_call: NA
v_call: TRBV11-2
clone_size: NA
j_call: TRBJ2-7
cdr3_aa: CASSWPLSYEQYF
cdr3_nt: TGTGCCAGCAGCTGGCCCCTCTCCTACGAGCAGTACTTC

d_call: NA
v_call: TRBV18
clone_size: NA
j_call: TRBJ2-1
cdr3_aa: CASSPLSGPYNEQFF
cdr3_nt: TGTGCCAGCTCACCGTTGAGCGGGCCCTACAATGAGCAGTTCTTC

d_call: NA
v_call: TRBV10-1
clone_size: NA
j_call: TRBJ1-4
cdr3_aa: CASSEERGDKGEKLFF
cdr3_nt: TGCGCCAGCAGTGAGGAGCGGGGGGATAAGGGTGAAAAACTGTTTTTT

d_call: TRBD2
v_call: TRBV4-3
clone_size: NA
j_call: TRBJ2-7
cdr3_aa: CASSQDRGRVLGEQYF
cdr3_nt: TGCGCCAGCAGCCAAGACCGGGGGAGGGTTCTAGGCGAGCAGTACTTC

d_call: TRBD1
v_call: TRBV5-6
clone_size: NA
j_call: TRBJ1-5
cdr3_aa: CASSLQGARGYSNQPQHF
cdr3_nt: TGTGCCAGCAGCTTGCAGGGGGCGCGGGGGTATAGCAATCAGCCCCAGCATTTT

d_call: TRBD1
v_call: TRBV7-6
clone_size: NA
j_call: TRBJ2-2
cdr3_aa: CASSFTAGQGAGTGELFF
cdr3_nt: TGTGCCAGCAGTTTTACGGCCGGACAGGGGGCCGGCACCGGGGAGCTGTTTTTT

d_call: NA
v_call: TRBV19
clone_size: few
j_call: TRBJ2-7
cdr3_aa: CASSKVGRWDEQYF
cdr3_nt: TGTGCCAGTAGTAAGGTCGGCAGGTGGGACGAGCAGTACTTC